These T cell receptor beta chains were read from a single sample in a study of cytomegalovirus exposure and HLA in healthy donors. The repertoire was sequenced with immunoSEQ multiplex PCR; TCRdb's copy has only in-frame clones and lacks some. The sample comprises approximately 110,000 clones, 90% to 95% of which are singletons, and under 1.5% rests with the top ten. Sequences were obtained from PBMCs. All receptors derive from a woman aged 18-30 years in good health and CMV-seronegative. CDR3s include the opening cysteine and the closing phenylalanine or tryptophan. Some rows mark clone size as missing; the rest say once, few, many or name a class of expanded clone.

TRBV28	once	CASTGERGGGSYNEQFF
TRBV6-5	.	CASSQITGGAGQYF
TRBV6-4	many	CASSPGTGGAPLHF
TRBV28	.	CASSFPRVHEKLFF
TRBV27	.	CASSSREVGYGYTF
TRBV14	.	CASSREVAGEYGDTQYF
TRBV7-9	.	CASSADPAGGGYGYTF
TRBV5-5	few	CASSSWTGTHQPQHF
TRBV21-1	.	CASSKTAAGGHYEQYF
TRBV5-5	.	CASSLRQGNQNGYTF
TRBV28	.	CASSPGGTNEKLFF
TRBV6-1	.	CASSQREGGYNEQFF
TRBV2	.	CASSPAKGATDTQYF
TRBV6-5	.	CASNGQGYGYTF
TRBV4-1	.	CASSHPFEERNVLTF
TRBV6-1	.	CASSEPGQAYYEQYF
TRBV5-1	once	CASSLVGDRANTIYF
TRBV6-1	.	CASSGGSTGSEKLFF
TRBV6-6	.	CASSLPEKTGELFF
TRBV7-7	.	CASSSLTGDANTEAFF
TRBV14	.	CASSQGLARGSEQFF
TRBV11-3	.	CASSLRELPGGDTQYF
TRBV18	.	CASSPKVGAGELFF
TRBV11-2	few	CASSLGEVAYEQYF
TRBV18	.	CASSVTGMRAGELFF
TRBV19	.	CASSIETGVSPLHF
TRBV19	.	CASSIELGRSYEQYF
TRBV27	.	CASSSEPRGQPQHF
TRBV2	.	CASSPGLAGGPGANVLTF
TRBV2	.	CASSEEGQGRETQYF
TRBV7-9	.	CASSVSSGARRETQYF
TRBV28	once	CASSSPGDWDRGFGYTF
TRBV29-1	.	CSVEQGDHTGELFF
TRBV30	.	CAWRSLRAERTYNEQFF
TRBV27	.	CASSPRQGVGVYNEQFF
TRBV28	.	CASSVGHRGRRYEQYF
TRBV7-2	.	CASSLDGGSYNEQFF
TRBV6-6	.	CASSGQGHEQFF
TRBV4-1	.	CASSRAPPETQYF
TRBV18	.	CASSPMVGGYTF
TRBV19	.	CASSTGGWNEQFF
TRBV27	.	CASSLIGDHEQYF
TRBV6-1	.	CASSEWDSDEQYF
TRBV7-9	.	CASSRDREWKAFF
TRBV7-9	.	CATSQTEHYGYTF
TRBV18	once	CASSPPGGTGELFF